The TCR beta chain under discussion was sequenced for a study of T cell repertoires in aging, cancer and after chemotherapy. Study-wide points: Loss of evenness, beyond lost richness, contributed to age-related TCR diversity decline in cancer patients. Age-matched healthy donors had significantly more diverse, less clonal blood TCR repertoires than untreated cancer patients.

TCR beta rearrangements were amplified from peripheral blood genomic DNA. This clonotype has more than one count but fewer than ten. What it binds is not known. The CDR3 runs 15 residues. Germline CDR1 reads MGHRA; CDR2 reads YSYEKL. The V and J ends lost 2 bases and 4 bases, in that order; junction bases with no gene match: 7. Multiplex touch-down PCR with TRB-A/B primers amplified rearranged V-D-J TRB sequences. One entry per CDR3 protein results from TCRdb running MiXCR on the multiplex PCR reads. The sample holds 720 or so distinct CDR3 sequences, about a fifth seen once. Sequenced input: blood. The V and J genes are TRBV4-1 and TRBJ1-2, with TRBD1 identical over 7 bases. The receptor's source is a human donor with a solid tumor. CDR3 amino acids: CASSQSIGTVYGYTF. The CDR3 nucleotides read TGCGCCAGCAGCCAATCCATCGGGACAGTCTATGGCTACACCTTC.